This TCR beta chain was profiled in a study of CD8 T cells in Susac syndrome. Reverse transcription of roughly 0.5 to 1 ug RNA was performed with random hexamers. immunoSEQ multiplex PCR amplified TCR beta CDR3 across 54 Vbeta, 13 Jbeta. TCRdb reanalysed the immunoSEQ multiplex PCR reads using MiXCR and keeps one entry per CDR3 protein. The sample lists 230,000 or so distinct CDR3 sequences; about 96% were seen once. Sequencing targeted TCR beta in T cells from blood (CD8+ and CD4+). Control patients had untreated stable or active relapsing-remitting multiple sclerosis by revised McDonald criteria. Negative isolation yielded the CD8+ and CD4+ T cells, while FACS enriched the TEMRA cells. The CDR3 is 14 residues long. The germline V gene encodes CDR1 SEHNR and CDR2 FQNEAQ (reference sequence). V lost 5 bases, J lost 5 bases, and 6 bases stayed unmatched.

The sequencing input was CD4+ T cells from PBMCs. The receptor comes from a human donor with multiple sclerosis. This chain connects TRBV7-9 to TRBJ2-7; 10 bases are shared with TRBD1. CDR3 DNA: TGTGCCAGCAGCCCCGGGACAGGGGCTCACGAGCAGTACTTC. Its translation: CASSPGTGAHEQYF.